Following are 9 T cell receptor beta chains from one sample sequenced in a study of patients and donors after allogeneic stem cell transplantation. TCRdb re-analysed the RT-PCR reads in MiXCR, keeping a single row per CDR3 protein. Of some 880,000 distinct CDR3 sequences listed, roughly 18% are singletons. The sequenced sample consisted of blood, either unsorted or a sorted T cell fraction (not recorded which). These receptors were taken from a human donor who was either an allogeneic HSCT recipient or a stem cell or donor lymphocyte infusion donor (not recorded which). It is not recorded whose cells these are; they may come from a transplant donor.

This clonotype showed up just a few times. This chain links TRBV2 with TRBJ2-3, with D possibly called TRBD1 or TRBD2 (6 bases each). Between the trimmed V and J ends, which lost 3 bases and 5 bases, there was a span of 15 bases. CDR3 length: 15 residues. Germline V CDR1 and CDR2: SNHLY, FYNNEI. The CDR3, as DNA: TGTGCCAGCAGTGATATCGGGGGCTTGTTAGATACGCAGTATTTT. This encodes CASSDIGGLLDTQYF.

A few counts support this clonotype. The V call is TRBV10-3, the J call TRBJ1-2, with TRBD1 matching over 11 bases. The J segment lost 3 bases and the V segment lost 10 bases, leaving 4 bases of the junction unmatched. CDR3 size: 13 residues. The germline gives CDR1 ENHRY, CDR2 SYGVKD. CDR3 protein: CASWDRGDYGYTF. In DNA form, the CDR3 reads TGTGCCAGTTGGGACAGGGGGGACTATGGCTACACCTTC.

The genes are TRBV10-3 and TRBJ1-4; no firm D call. The ends were cut back, 2 bases at V and 8 bases at J, with 3 bases in the middle. Germline CDR1 and CDR2: ENHRY and SYGVKD. CDR3 length: 11 residues. The CDR3 spells CAISEREKLFF. In DNA, the CDR3 is TGTGCCATCAGTGAGAGGGAAAAACTGTTTTTT.

The chain links TRBV6-2 or TRBV6-3 to TRBJ2-1; TRBD2 agrees at 14 bases. This CDR3 is built from 18 residues. Germline V gene data show CDR1 as MNHEY and CDR2 as SVGEGT. V gave up 5 bases and J gave up 0 bases; unmatched junction bases: 6. CDR3 loop: CASSAGLAGALSYNEQFF. The CDR3 DNA is TGTGCCAGCAGTGCGGGACTAGCGGGGGCCCTCTCCTACAATGAGCAGTTCTTC.

This clonotype was seen a few times. The gene calls are TRBV9 and TRBJ2-3; 12 nucleotides align to TRBD2. V lost 4 bases to trimming and J lost 8 bases; unmatched junction nucleotides: 5. The CDR3 spans 14 residues. Germline V gene data show CDR1 as SGDLS and CDR2 as YYNGEE. The CDR3 loop reads CASSPSGGEGTQYF. DNA of the CDR3: TGTGCCAGCAGCCCTAGCGGGGGGGAGGGTACGCAGTATTTT.

This clonotype appeared a few times. V gene TRBV18 combines with J gene TRBJ2-1; 7 bases agree with TRBD2. CDR3 size: 16 residues. V dropped 2 bases and J dropped 0; count of bases not matched to a gene: 4. Germline V gene data show CDR1 as KGHSH and CDR2 as LQKENI. CDR3 nucleotides: TGTGCCAGCTCACCAAACGGGGGGAGCTCCTACAATGAGCAGTTCTTC. Protein sequence: CASSPNGGSSYNEQFF.

The table lists this clonotype with a few counts. The chain uses TRBV27 and TRBJ2-1; D not resolved. The germline CDR1 and CDR2 sequences are MNHEY and SMNVEV (reference sequence). Deletions cut 5 bases from V and 1 base from J, with 9 bases between. There are 14 residues in the CDR3. The DNA for the CDR3 is TGTGCCAGCAGTCGGGTCCGGTCCTACAATGAGCAGTTCTTC. It yields the protein CASSRVRSYNEQFF.

This clonotype was detected once. The chain recombines TRBV2 with TRBJ1-1, with D possibly TRBD1 on 5 matching bases. CDR1 and CDR2 (germline): SNHLY, FYNNEI. Trimming removed 7 bases at V and 5 bases at J, with 14 bases between. CDR3 length: 13 amino acids. The CDR3 is CASIKDRGTEAFF. In DNA form, the CDR3 reads TGTGCCAGCATTAAGGATAGGGGAACTGAAGCTTTCTTT.

The rearrangement uses TRBV18 and TRBJ1-2; 7 nucleotides align to TRBD1. Germline CDR1 and CDR2: KGHSH and LQKENI. The ends lost 6 bases at V and 10 bases at J; junction bases unmatched: 14. This CDR3 region has 14 residues. The CDR3 DNA reads TGTGCCAGCTCCAAAGACAGGGCGTCTTATCCCTACACCTTC. Translating gives CASSKDRASYPYTF. Together with reference TRBV18 and TRBJ1-2, the CDR3 gives the full variable domain: NAGVMQNPRHLVRRRGQEARLRCSPMKGHSHVYWYRQLPEEGLKFMVYLQKENIIDESGMPKERFSAEFPKEGPSILRIQQVVRGDSAAYFCASSKDRASYPYTFGSGTRLTVV.